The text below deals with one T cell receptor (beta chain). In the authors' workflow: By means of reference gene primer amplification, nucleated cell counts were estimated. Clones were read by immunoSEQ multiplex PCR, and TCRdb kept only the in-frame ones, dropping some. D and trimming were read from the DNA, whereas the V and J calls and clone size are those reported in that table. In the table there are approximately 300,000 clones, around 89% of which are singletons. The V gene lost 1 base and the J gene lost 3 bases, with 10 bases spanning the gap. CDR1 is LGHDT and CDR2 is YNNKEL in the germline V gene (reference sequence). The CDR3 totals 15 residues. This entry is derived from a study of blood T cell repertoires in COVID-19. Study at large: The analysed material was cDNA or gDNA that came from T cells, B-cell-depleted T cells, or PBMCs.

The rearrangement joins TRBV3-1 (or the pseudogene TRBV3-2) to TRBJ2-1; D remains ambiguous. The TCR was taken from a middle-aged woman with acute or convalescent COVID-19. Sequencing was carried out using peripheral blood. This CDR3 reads CASSQGLFSYNEQFF. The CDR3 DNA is TGTGCCAGCAGCCAAGGACTTTTTAGCTACAATGAGCAGTTCTTC.